Presented here are 3 T cell receptor beta chains from one specimen sequenced in a study of cytomegalovirus exposure and HLA in healthy donors. PCR employed 60 Vbeta and 13 Jbeta primers. TCRdb keeps only in-frame clones here, not all; method: immunoSEQ multiplex PCR. Of about 170,000 clones in the sample, around 75% are singletons; the top ten hold 2.3%. The material sequenced was PBMCs. All receptors come from a male donor in good health and CMV-seronegative.

CDR3 protein: CAISVSGGVFNYGYTF. The CDR3 DNA sequence: TGTGCCATCAGTGTTTCAGGGGGCGTCTTTAACTATGGCTACACCTTC. The chain recombines TRBV10-3 with TRBJ1-2; TRBD1 matches at 8 bases. Germline CDR1 is ENHRY and CDR2 is SYGVKD. The CDR3 is 16 amino acids. Germline trimming cut 4 bases from V and 1 base from J; bases unmatched to any gene: 8.

The chain has TRBV5-1 and TRBJ2-3; D is unclear. The CDR3 is made up of 16 amino acids. CDR1 and CDR2 (germline): SGHRS, YFSETQ. With 1 base removed from V and 0 bases from J, the gap between germline ends came to 12 bases. The CDR3 bases are TGCGCCAGCAGCTTGCGGCCAGGCGCTAGCACAGATACGCAGTATTTT. Encoded protein: CASSLRPGASTDTQYF.

The chain joins TRBV30 to TRBJ2-7; D is ambiguous. V was cut by 5 bases and J by 0 bases, with 8 bases left in between. Germline values: CDR1 GTSNPN, CDR2 SVGIG (reference sequence). The CDR3 runs to 12 residues. The CDR3 nucleotides are TGTGCCTGGTCCGTCAGCTCCTACGAGCAGTACTTC. It translates to CAWSVSSYEQYF.